This T cell receptor beta chain was retrieved from a study of cytomegalovirus exposure and HLA in healthy donors. In the PCR, 60 Vbeta and 13 Jbeta primers were used. Method: immunoSEQ multiplex PCR; TCRdb's copy keeps in-frame clones and lacks some. This sample has 130,000 or so clones, with roughly 77% found just once. Each of the donors was a healthy bone marrow donor. The length of the CDR3 is 11 residues. V was trimmed by 6 bases and J by 6 bases, leaving 8 bases between them. From germline, CDR1 is MDHEN and CDR2 SYDVKM. This chain uses TRBV28 with TRBJ1-2; D is undetermined. This receptor was taken from a man aged 25-45 years in good health and CMV-seronegative. The sample comprised PBMCs. The CDR3 DNA sequence: TGTGCCAGCAGAGCGTTTCATGGCTACACCTTC. Protein product: CASRAFHGYTF.